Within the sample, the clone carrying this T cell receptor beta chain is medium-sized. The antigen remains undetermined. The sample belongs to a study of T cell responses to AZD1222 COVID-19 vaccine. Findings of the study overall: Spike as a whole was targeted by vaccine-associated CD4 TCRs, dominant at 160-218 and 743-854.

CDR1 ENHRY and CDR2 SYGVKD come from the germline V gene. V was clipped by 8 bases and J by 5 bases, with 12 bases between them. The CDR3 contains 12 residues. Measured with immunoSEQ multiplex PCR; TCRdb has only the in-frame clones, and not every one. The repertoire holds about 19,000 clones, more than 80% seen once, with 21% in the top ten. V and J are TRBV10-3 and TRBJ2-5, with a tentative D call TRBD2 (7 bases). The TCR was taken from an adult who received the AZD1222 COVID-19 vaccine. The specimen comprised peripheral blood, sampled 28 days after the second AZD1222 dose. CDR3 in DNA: TGTGCCATCGGCGGGGGCTGGGAGACCCAGTACTTC. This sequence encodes CAIGGGWETQYF.